The entry that follows covers one T cell receptor (beta chain) sequence. This clonotype is judged medium-sized (0.01 to 0.1%). Its antigen is unknown. No much larger clone exists at a distance of one base, and base qualities are not known. This entry comes from a study of naive and memory T cell subsets (dated by TCRdb to 2016 to 2017). Context from the whole study: According to the figure summarizing the samples, there were some 10 blood donors, 7 tuberculin skin test biopsies and 3 saline control biopsies. Skin biopsies were taken from tuberculin skin test sites or from saline-injected control sites and were processed for RNA extraction as described before. PCR2 was typically performed as a SYBR Green qPCR that was stopped at a set threshold, although end-point PCR (roughly 6 cycles) could be used instead for low-input samples.

Findings and caveats that apply to the study as a whole: Details of skin biopsy collection and RNA processing were not given in the paper but were referenced to earlier studies. The potential sensitivity of the RNA-based method to TCR transcript changes with T cell activation and differentiation was acknowledged. The larger number of TCRs at tuberculin skin test sites was interpreted as T cell infiltration of a delayed type IV hypersensitivity reaction. TCR sequences were reportedly recovered from both types of skin biopsy, with far more TCRs being found at tuberculin skin test sites.

Measured from the cysteine to the phenylalanine, the CDR3 is 15 residues long. Just the 45-base CDR3 DNA is kept, in frame starting at base 1. CDR1 SGHTA and CDR2 FQGNSA were looked up in the germline V gene. The junction shows trimming of 5 bases on V and 3 bases on J, and the gene matches do not reach 10 bases of it. Explained via the paper, the treatment or condition label denotes: skin biopsy from PPD injection site in Mantoux-positive individual. Using 3' ligation of a UMI-containing oligonucleotide to TCR cDNA, the study laid out a robust and sensitive protocol to amplify, sequence and analyze TCRs. The tuberculin skin test biopsies were taken from PPD-injected sites in individuals who had a positive Mantoux test. Total RNA, without cell sorting, was DNase treated with RQ1 DNase before reverse transcription, targeting 1 to 1000 ng input. Libraries were prepared from skin biopsies and whole blood to test how robust the pipeline was in samples where T cells are a minority population.

Receptor libraries were prepared by UMI-ligation and nested PCR. The ligated cDNA was amplified by four rounds of PCR, in which nested alpha and beta constant region primers were used together with the SP2 primer. For the blood and skin samples, TCR RNA was reverse transcribed with SuperScript IV using primers for the alpha and beta constant regions. T4 RNA ligase 1 was used to ligate an oligonucleotide containing the Illumina SP2 primer and a UMI to the 3' end of the cDNA. The 12-nucleotide UMI was composed of two random hexamers separated by an eight-base spacer, which was included to prevent hairpin formation. From the second PCR onward, TCR alpha and beta chain libraries were processed separately, and dual indexing was applied for multiplexing. After pooling, the indexed libraries were analyzed by capillary electrophoresis and sequenced on either an Illumina MiSeq or NextSeq. PhiX DNA at about 4.5-8% was spiked into libraries to increase base diversity and improve cluster recognition. In the authors' own workflow: Demultiplexor extracted UMIs from read 2, combined them with read 1 TCR sequence, and split reads by sample indices. V and J genes and V-J junctions were identified by Decombinator, and each TCR was assigned a five-part identifier that included V and J deletions. Collapsinator used UMIs to correct sequencing errors and PCR amplification heterogeneity, producing a UMI-based abundance for each TCR. Identifiers were converted to nucleotide sequence by CDR3Translator and translated to amino acids, and CDR3 regions were extracted on the basis of terminal motifs. After normalization to the amount of input RNA, error-corrected alpha and beta TCR counts from blood and skin were compared. Through fastp at Q25 and MiXCR, TCRdb rebuilt clones from the public reads, retaining in-frame beta chains. Identical CDR3 proteins give one entry, which carries the most common genes and DNA. The V and J calls come from TCRdb's annotation, not from the publication. A total of about 14,000 distinct CDR3 sequences appear in this sample, around 5.5% of them only once. The ten most abundant clones make up roughly 8% of the sample.

This receptor chain uses TRBV7-2 and TRBJ2-7; 7 central bases correspond to TRBD2. Material: skin, obtained from a tuberculin skin test site. This TCR was sampled from an adult in good health. The DNA sequence is given as TGTGCCAGCAGCCAACGGTCGGGGGGAAACTACGAGCAGTACTTC. Its coded protein is CASSQRSGGNYEQYF.